This T cell receptor (beta chain) appears in the sequencing data of a study of T cells in localized non-small cell lung cancer. The study, taken as a whole, reports: For the top 100 tumor clones, a median approximately 50 also appeared in adjacent lung. Sequencing was restricted to one tumor region; therefore, heterogeneity remains possible. Greater T cell density in blood accompanied longer overall survival. Among the tissues sampled, uninvolved adjacent lung had the highest T cell clonality, above tumor.

With regard to this clone: Its antigen remains unidentified.

Data came from immunoSEQ multiplex PCR; TCRdb stores just in-frame clones and leaves some out. Of about 59,000 clones in the sample, approximately 90% were seen once. Germline-derived CDR1 and CDR2 are MNHEY and SVGAGI. The CDR3 has 16 amino acids. Between the trimmed V and J ends, which lost 4 bases and 6 bases, there was a span of 19 bases. The TCR was taken from a man aged 40-75 years with stage I lung adenocarcinoma. The sequencing here drew on peripheral blood, taken before any cancer treatment. The J gene is TRBJ2-1, the V gene TRBV6-5; D could derive from TRBD1 or TRBD2 (5 bases each). The CDR3 is CASSFSGTAWGNEQFF. The CDR3, as DNA: TGTGCCAGCAGTTTCTCCGGGACGGCATGGGGCAATGAGCAGTTCTTC.